This T cell receptor (beta chain) was captured by sequencing in a study of cytomegalovirus exposure and HLA in healthy donors. Study summary: According to later analysis, the same platform produced the 120 validation and around 730 first-cohort repertoires. Study-level results: A later analysis found first-cohort TCR clusters tended to co-occur in the approximately 110 validation repertoires. Reports indicated that the classifier achieved high specificity and sensitivity in diagnosing cytomegalovirus status. The listing of 160 or so TCR beta chains classed them as cytomegalovirus-associated.

Worth noting for this clone: Its antigen is still unknown.

Clones were read by immunoSEQ multiplex PCR, and TCRdb kept only the in-frame ones, dropping some. The profile shows 250,000 to 350,000 clones, approximately 91% of them singletons. The specimen sequenced was PBMCs. The origin of this receptor is a man between 25 and 39 years old in good health and CMV-seronegative.

The CDR3 coding sequence is TGTGCCAGCAGCTTCGGAGCAGGGTGGGATGAGCAGTTCTTC. Its protein is CASSFGAGWDEQFF. J is TRBJ2-1 and V is TRBV7-9; perhaps TRBD1 as D (5 bases). The CDR3 covers 14 residues. The germline V and J ends were trimmed by 3 bases and 8 bases, with 14 bases remaining between them. Germline V lookup: CDR1 SEHNR, CDR2 FQNEAQ (reference sequence).